The clone carrying this TCR beta chain appeared once. This record belongs to a study of blood T cell repertoires in COVID-19. CDR3 length: 14 residues. Germline V gene sequence: CDR1 SNHLY, CDR2 FYNNEI. V lost 4 bases, J lost 13 bases, and 6 bases stayed unmatched. Study processing details: Cell counts per sample came from amplifying reference gene primers. TCRdb's table, derived via immunoSEQ multiplex PCR, lists solely in-frame clones and lacks some. V and J calls and clone size are given by that table; D and trimming were obtained from the DNA. The sample comprises hundreds of thousands of clones, 88% of which are singletons, and over 9% rests with the top ten.

The chain links TRBV2 to TRBJ2-1; 14 bases are a match to TRBD2. Sequencing was carried out using peripheral blood. This TCR was recovered from a woman in her 30s with COVID-19, enrolled during active disease. The CDR3 DNA reads TGTGCCAGCAGTGCGGGACTAGCGGGGGTTCTCCAGTTCTTC. This translates into CASSAGLAGVLQFF.